The rows below give T cell receptor beta chains drawn from one sample of a study of beta chain features in type 1 diabetes. The method was immunoSEQ multiplex PCR; TCRdb's version includes in-frame clones alone and lacks a portion of them. The table lists around 250,000 clones, roughly 30% of them singletons. Input material: central memory CD4+ T cells from blood. The receptor set was obtained from a man younger than 40 in good health. CDR3s include the opening cysteine and the closing phenylalanine or tryptophan. A D gene is named only where the DNA matches it firmly. Rows give clone size only sometimes, using once, few, many, or a class for an expanded clone.

clone size: few
V gene: TRBV27
J gene: TRBJ2-2
D gene: .
CDR3 protein: CASRHNPDTGELFF
CDR3 DNA: TGTGCCAGCAGGCACAACCCGGACACCGGGGAGCTGTTTTTT

clone size: .
V gene: TRBV19
J gene: TRBJ2-3
D gene: TRBD1
CDR3 protein: CASTPQGATDTQYF
CDR3 DNA: TGTGCCAGCACACCCCAGGGGGCCACAGATACGCAGTATTTT

clone size: many
V gene: TRBV21-1
J gene: TRBJ1-2
D gene: .
CDR3 protein: CASRFGTGLIWDGYTF
CDR3 DNA: TGTGCCAGCAGATTCGGGACTGGCCTCATATGGGATGGCTACACCTTC

clone size: .
V gene: TRBV2
J gene: TRBJ2-7
D gene: TRBD2
CDR3 protein: CASSWDWTSGGANEQYF
CDR3 DNA: TGTGCCAGCAGTTGGGATTGGACTAGCGGGGGGGCAAACGAGCAGTACTTC

clone size: .
V gene: TRBV30
J gene: TRBJ2-5
D gene: .
CDR3 protein: CAWSSGVPETQYF
CDR3 DNA: TGTGCCTGGAGTTCCGGGGTCCCGGAGACCCAGTACTTC

clone size: few
V gene: TRBV6-1
J gene: TRBJ2-1
D gene: .
CDR3 protein: CASSEGTGKFF
CDR3 DNA: TGTGCCAGCAGTGAAGGAACAGGGAAGTTCTTC

clone size: few
V gene: TRBV15
J gene: TRBJ2-3
D gene: TRBD2
CDR3 protein: CATTREGQISRDTQYF
CDR3 DNA: TGTGCCACCACCAGGGAGGGGCAGATCTCGCGGGATACGCAGTATTTT

clone size: few
V gene: TRBV5-1
J gene: TRBJ2-1
D gene: .
CDR3 protein: CASSSVLGSGKANEQFF
CDR3 DNA: TGCGCCAGCAGCTCCGTTCTGGGCAGCGGCAAGGCCAATGAGCAGTTCTTC

clone size: .
V gene: TRBV6-5
J gene: TRBJ1-6
D gene: .
CDR3 protein: CASSYSGAGFGSPLHF
CDR3 DNA: TGTGCCAGCAGTTACTCGGGGGCGGGGTTTGGTTCACCCCTCCACTTT

clone size: once
V gene: TRBV29-1
J gene: TRBJ1-2
D gene: TRBD1
CDR3 protein: CSVHRQGLQARYTF
CDR3 DNA: TGCAGCGTCCACCGACAGGGCCTTCAAGCTCGCTACACCTTC

clone size: few
V gene: TRBV9
J gene: TRBJ2-3
D gene: TRBD2
CDR3 protein: CASSSQAGGPVFSQYF
CDR3 DNA: TGTGCCAGCAGTTCCCAAGCGGGAGGGCCCGTTTTTTCGCAGTATTTT

clone size: .
V gene: TRBV11-2
J gene: TRBJ1-1
D gene: .
CDR3 protein: CASSTEARNTEAFF
CDR3 DNA: TGTGCCAGCAGCACCGAGGCGAGGAACACTGAAGCTTTCTTT

clone size: .
V gene: TRBV5-4
J gene: TRBJ2-3
D gene: TRBD2
CDR3 protein: CASSSPGTGRTDTQYF
CDR3 DNA: TGTGCCAGCAGTTCTCCCGGGACCGGGAGGACAGATACGCAGTATTTT

clone size: .
V gene: TRBV5-1
J gene: TRBJ2-3
D gene: TRBD2
CDR3 protein: CASAGGQTDTQYF
CDR3 DNA: TGCGCCAGCGCGGGGGGGCAAACAGATACGCAGTATTTT

clone size: few
V gene: TRBV4-1
J gene: TRBJ1-2
D gene: .
CDR3 protein: CASSQGMGESGYTF
CDR3 DNA: TGCGCCAGCAGCCAAGGGATGGGGGAGAGCGGCTACACCTTC

clone size: few
V gene: TRBV2
J gene: TRBJ2-5
D gene: .
CDR3 protein: CASSETAQETQYF
CDR3 DNA: TGTGCCAGCAGTGAAACTGCCCAAGAGACCCAGTACTTC

clone size: few
V gene: TRBV10-3
J gene: TRBJ2-3
D gene: TRBD2
CDR3 protein: CAISEGLAGSTDTQYF
CDR3 DNA: TGTGCCATCAGTGAGGGATTAGCGGGAAGCACAGATACGCAGTATTTT

clone size: .
V gene: TRBV5-6
J gene: TRBJ2-1
D gene: .
CDR3 protein: CARSLVPLSSYNEQFF
CDR3 DNA: TGTGCCCGCAGCTTGGTGCCTCTTAGCTCCTACAATGAGCAGTTCTTC

clone size: .
V gene: TRBV11-3
J gene: TRBJ2-1
D gene: .
CDR3 protein: CASSPGPSYNEQFF
CDR3 DNA: TGTGCCAGCAGCCCAGGCCCCTCCTACAATGAGCAGTTCTTC

clone size: .
V gene: TRBV7-9
J gene: TRBJ2-1
D gene: .
CDR3 protein: CASSHRGRSSYNEQFF
CDR3 DNA: TGTGCCAGCAGTCACCGTGGGCGGAGCTCCTACAATGAGCAGTTCTTC

clone size: few
V gene: TRBV30
J gene: TRBJ2-7
D gene: .
CDR3 protein: CAWSVSGFYEQYF
CDR3 DNA: TGTGCCTGGAGTGTAAGTGGGTTTTACGAGCAGTACTTC

clone size: .
V gene: TRBV5-6
J gene: TRBJ2-3
D gene: TRBD2
CDR3 protein: CASSPGTTSGSDTQYF
CDR3 DNA: TGTGCCAGCAGCCCGGGTACGACTAGCGGGAGTGATACGCAGTATTTT

clone size: .
V gene: TRBV29-1
J gene: TRBJ2-4
D gene: .
CDR3 protein: CSVEEDKNIQYF
CDR3 DNA: TGCAGCGTTGAGGAGGACAAAAACATTCAGTACTTC

clone size: few
V gene: TRBV5-6
J gene: TRBJ1-2
D gene: .
CDR3 protein: CASTDPKGYGYTF
CDR3 DNA: TGTGCCAGTACTGACCCCAAGGGATATGGCTACACCTTC